This T cell receptor (beta chain) was retrieved from a study of shared clonotypes between healthy human individuals. Study-wide context: Researchers drew samples from a couple of women and three men aged 18 to 49.

A note on this clone: No antigen is known for it.

Study-wide points: Of the naive CD4 clonotypes, approximately 5% were shared across a handful of donors.

CDR3 size: 15 residues. Assay used: immunoSEQ multiplex PCR; TCRdb lists only in-frame clones, some missing. The data show 85,000 to 100,000 clones, roughly three quarters seen once. This sequence was found in a young man in good health. The J gene is TRBJ2-7, the V gene TRBV21-1; the tabulated D call, TRBD1, remains unverified against the DNA. TRBV21-1 is listed as a pseudogene. What was sequenced was memory CD8+ T cells sorted from blood. Sample subset: CD45RO+ cells pooled with CCR7-negative TemRA cells. The CDR3: CASSDPTGCGYEQYF. Here the CDR3 DNA reads TGTGCCAGCAGCGACCCGACAGGGTGCGGCTACGAGCAGTACTTC.